A single T cell receptor (beta chain) is shown here with its context. This clonotype was observed a few times. Its antigen is still unknown. Per-base quality was not reported, and no clone a single base away is much larger than it. Ophthalmopathy patients had moderately to severely active disease, with a Clinical Activity Score of 3 or more, a NOSPECS grade of 4 or more, and a disease duration of less than 3 months. Exclusion was applied to patients with uncontrolled infections, other autoimmune diseases, pregnancy or lactation. Diagnoses relied on clinical symptoms, serum thyroxine and TRAb, thyroid ultrasound and orbital computed tomography. PBMCs were isolated from about 9.1 ml of fresh peripheral blood by Ficoll-Paque density gradient centrifugation. Total RNA was extracted using Trizol reagent, and RNA quality was assessed on an Agilent 2100 Bioanalyzer. These data come from a study of T cells in Graves' hyperthyroidism and ophthalmopathy (dated by TCRdb to 2018 to 2020). About the full investigation: Peripheral blood samples were taken at the time of initial diagnosis, prior to any treatment. Prospective prediction of ophthalmopathy was tested in an independent validation cohort of under 20 hyperthyroidism patients and some 17 patients who later progressed to ophthalmopathy. TCR V-J signatures able to tell the groups apart were searched for in a discovery cohort of 90 to 100 patients, of whom around 42 had Graves' ophthalmopathy and roughly 57 had stable Graves' hyperthyroidism. The paper reports TCR Vbeta CDR3 sequencing of more than 120 peripheral blood samples: 43 ophthalmopathy, 70 to 85 hyperthyroidism and around 17 progressor patients. The roughly 90 discovery patients were divided at random into training and test sets in a 7:3 ratio. Once sampling was done, hyperthyroidism patients were given methimazole at a starting dose of 30 mg daily, whereas ophthalmopathy patients were given high-dose intravenous methylprednisolone. Thyroid tissue and blood T-cell repertoires from more than 5 Graves' hyperthyroidism patients were also compared in the study.

V lost 5 bases and J lost 2 bases, and the count of bases not matched to a germline gene is 10. The CDR3 runs 15 amino acids, cysteine and phenylalanine included. The sequence is cut down to CDR3 DNA, 45 bases in frame from base 1. Per the germline V gene, SGHTS is the CDR1 and YDEGEE is the CDR2. Beyond this particular receptor, the publication reports: Most expanded thyroid clonotypes (frequency above 0.001) were also detected in blood, suggesting blood repertoires may reflect thyroid immune responses. In cross-validation, a model built on a 13 V-J signature told ophthalmopathy apart from stable hyperthyroidism with under 90% sensitivity and about 81% specificity, and in testing the same model reached 80%/75%. No statistical method was used to fix the sample size in advance, and group allocation was not hidden from the investigators. In validation, the model predicted progression to ophthalmopathy a median of about 5.9 months before onset, with roughly 70% sensitivity and 72.22% specificity.

TCR beta CDR3 regions were amplified from RNA transcripts. A first-round RT-PCR of the TCR CDR3 used the HTBI primer set with the Qiagen OneStep RT-PCR kit. A second multiplex PCR round built the libraries, followed by size selection and purification. Paired-end sequencing of the libraries was performed with 100 bp reads on an Illumina HiSeq2000. The authors' pipeline ran thus. SOAPnuke was used to process the raw data, throwing out any read that contained adapters or uncalled bases, had a mean Phred below 15, or lacked an exact constant-primer or identifier match. High-quality paired reads were merged using COPE v1.2.5, and each unique nucleotide sequence was defined as a clonotype. MiTCR v1.1 was used to align the clonotypes against IMGT TRBV, TRBD and TRBJ reference segments. The analysis was restricted to V-J combinations with a frequency above 0.0001, which together covered 99.2% of the repertoires. The TCS score was defined as the ratio of F50 (clonal expansion) to E x V (chaos), calculated using BLOSUM62-based TCRdist between CDR3 peptides within each V-J. Welch's t-statistics and random forest reduced around 510 V-J features to 10 to 15, which were used in a naive Bayes classifier (R e1071). TCRdb itself trimmed the public reads at Q25 with fastp, ran MiXCR and retained productive beta chains. Rows are unified per CDR3 protein, each entry keeping the most common DNA and genes. The V and J calls and clone size are TCRdb's, not the authors'. Across this sample there are hundreds of thousands of distinct CDR3 sequences, with just under 20% seen only once. The ten top clones hold less than 55% of the sample.

The TCR originated in a middle-aged man with Graves' ophthalmopathy. This receptor chain uses TRBV5-8 and TRBJ2-7; a stretch of 7 junction bases matches TRBD2. The sequenced material came from blood. For the CDR3, the sequence is CASRNPRDYPYEQYF. The DNA sequence is as follows: TGTGCCAGCAGGAACCCCCGGGACTACCCCTACGAGCAGTACTTC. Reference TRBV5-8 and TRBJ2-7 proteins supply the regions before and after the CDR3; the full variable domain is: EAGVTQSPTHLIKTRGQQATLRCSPISGHTSVYWYQQALGLGLQFLLWYDEGEERNRGNFPPRFSGRQFPNYSSELNVNALELEDSALYLCASRNPRDYPYEQYFGPGTRLTVT.